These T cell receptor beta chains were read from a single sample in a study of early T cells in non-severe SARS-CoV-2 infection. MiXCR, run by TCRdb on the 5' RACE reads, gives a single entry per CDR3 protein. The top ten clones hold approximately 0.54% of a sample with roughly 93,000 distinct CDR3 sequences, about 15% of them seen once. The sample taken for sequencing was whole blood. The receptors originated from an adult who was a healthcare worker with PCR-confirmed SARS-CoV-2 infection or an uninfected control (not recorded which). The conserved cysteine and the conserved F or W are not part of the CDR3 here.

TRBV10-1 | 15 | ASSDPSTGRNTGELF
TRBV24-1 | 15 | ATSDSELGQGYCEQF
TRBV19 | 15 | ASSTADRYFERQPQH
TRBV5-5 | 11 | ASSLNLYYGYT
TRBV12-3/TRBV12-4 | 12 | ASSFEGRADTQY
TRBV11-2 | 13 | ASNSGTTGYSPLH
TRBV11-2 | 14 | ASSLAASGGQKTQY
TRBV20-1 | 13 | SASIRGHSNQPQH
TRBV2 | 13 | ASSATRPPGNTIY
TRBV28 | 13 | ASSSRRGSTDTQY
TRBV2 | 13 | ASSDKGAKQETQY
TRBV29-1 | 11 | SVGSAGDGPQH
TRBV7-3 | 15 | ASSFTPPGSITGELF
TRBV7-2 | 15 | ASSPARSGGAKDEQF
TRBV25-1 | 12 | ASRETGGNTEAF
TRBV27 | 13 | ASSLTGGLADTQY
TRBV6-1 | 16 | ASSESSPHRRRDTEAF